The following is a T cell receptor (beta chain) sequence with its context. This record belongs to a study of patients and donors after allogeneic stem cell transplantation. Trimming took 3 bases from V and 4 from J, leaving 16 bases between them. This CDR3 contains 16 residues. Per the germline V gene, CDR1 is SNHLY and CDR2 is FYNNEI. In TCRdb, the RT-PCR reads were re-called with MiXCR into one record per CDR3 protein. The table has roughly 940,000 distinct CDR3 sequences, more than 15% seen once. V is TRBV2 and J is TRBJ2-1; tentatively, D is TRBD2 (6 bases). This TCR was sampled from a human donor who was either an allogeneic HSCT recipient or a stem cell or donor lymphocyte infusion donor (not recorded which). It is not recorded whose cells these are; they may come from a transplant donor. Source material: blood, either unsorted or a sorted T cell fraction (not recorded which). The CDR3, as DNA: TGTGCCAGCAGTGACCTCCGGGACTCTAGATACAATGAGCAGTTCTTC. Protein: CASSDLRDSRYNEQFF.